These 13 T cell receptor beta chains were all obtained from the same sample, sequenced in a study of blood T cell repertoires in COVID-19. Here immunoSEQ multiplex PCR was the method, and the copy in TCRdb shows in-frame clones only, minus some. The sample lists around 250,000 clones; approximately 85% were seen once. Sequenced: PBMCs or T cells enriched from blood (not recorded which). The receptors stem from a woman aged 45-65 years who had recovered from COVID-19.

The chain has TRBV11-3 and TRBJ2-1; 11 bases agree with TRBD2. Germline CDR1 SGHNT, CDR2 YENEEA. This CDR3 is built from 15 residues. J gave up 10 bases and V 4 bases, and 9 bases lay outside the gene matches. The DNA for the CDR3 is TGTGCCAGCAGCTCGTCGGGTGGACTAGCGGGCGAGCAGTTCTTC. It yields the protein CASSSSGGLAGEQFF. The complete variable domain, with remaining parts taken from reference TRBV11-3 and TRBJ2-1, reads EAGVVQSPRYKIIEKKQPVAFWCNPISGHNTLYWYLQNLGQGPELLIRYENEEAVDDSQLPKDRFSAERLKGVDSTLKIQPAELGDSAVYLCASSSSGGLAGEQFFGPGTRLTVL.

The J gene is TRBJ2-5, the V gene TRBV7-9, with 7 positions matching TRBD2. The CDR3 loop spans 11 amino acids. The V segment lost 11 bases and the J segment 4 bases; nucleotides outside the gene matches: 4. Germline V lookup: CDR1 SEHNR, CDR2 FQNEAQ (reference sequence). In DNA, the CDR3 is TGTGCCGGATTAGCGGGAGAGACCCAGTACTTC. This gives the protein CAGLAGETQYF.

The rearrangement joins TRBV7-3 to TRBJ2-2; D unresolved. Germline values: CDR1 SGHTA, CDR2 FQGTGA. The germline V and J ends were trimmed by 5 bases and 3 bases, with 4 bases remaining between them. This CDR3 has 12 residues. The CDR3 here is CASSLDTGELFF. CDR3 sequence (DNA): TGTGCCAGCAGCCTCGACACCGGGGAGCTGTTTTTT. Drawing the rest from reference TRBV7-3 and TRBJ2-2, the complete variable domain is GAGVSQTPSNKVTEKGKYVELRCDPISGHTALYWYRQSLGQGPEFLIYFQGTGAADDSGLPNDRFFAVRPEGSVSTLKIQRTERGDSAVYLCASSLDTGELFFGEGSRLTVL.

About this clone: A read error may produce the germline difference seen at one junction end. The gene calls are TRBV9 and TRBJ1-1; 7 positions match TRBD1. Per germline, CDR1 SGDLS and CDR2 YYNGEE. CDR3 length: 13 amino acids. CDR3 residues: CASQPIPGQPPYF. The CDR3 nucleotides are TGTGCCAGCCAACCCATTCCGGGACAGCCCCCTTACTTT. Full variable domain (remainder filled in from reference TRBV9 and TRBJ1-1): DSGVTQTPKHLITATGQRVTLRCSPRSGDLSVYWYQQSLDQGLQFLIQYYNGEERAKGNILERFSAQQFPDLHSELNLSSLELGDSALYFCASQPIPGQPPYFGQGTRLTVV.

The chain links TRBV30 to TRBJ2-1, with D uncertain. Trimming took off 5 bases at V and 6 bases at J, with 8 bases between the two ends. The CDR3 runs 11 residues. Germline V gene data show CDR1 as GTSNPN and CDR2 as SVGIG (reference sequence). CDR3 region: CAWPDSNEQFF. The CDR3 region has the DNA TGTGCCTGGCCTGACTCCAATGAGCAGTTCTTC.

This clone was picked up one time. The chain employs TRBV9 and TRBJ2-7; tentatively, D is TRBD1 (6 bases). Per the germline V gene, CDR1 is SGDLS and CDR2 is YYNGEE. V dropped 0 bases and J dropped 0 bases, with 10 bases sitting between them. The CDR3 sequence is 15 residues long. In DNA form, the CDR3 reads TGTGCCAGCAGCGTAGAGGGGGATGGCTCCTACGAGCAGTACTTC. Translating gives CASSVEGDGSYEQYF.

This clone was detected once. The J gene is TRBJ1-1, the V gene TRBV10-3; 8 nucleotides agree with TRBD1. The length of the CDR3 is 14 residues. V was clipped by 10 bases and J by 3 bases; unmatched bases: 10. Germline V gene sequence: CDR1 ENHRY, CDR2 SYGVKD. The CDR3 region is CATQRTGTHTEAFF. The CDR3 coding sequence is TGTGCCACACAGAGGACAGGGACTCACACTGAAGCTTTCTTT.

V and J are TRBV3-1 (or the pseudogene TRBV3-2) and TRBJ2-7, with TRBD2 matching over 9 bases. The CDR3 runs 14 residues. V shed 5 bases and J 2 bases; nucleotides not matched to a gene: 4. CDR1 is LGHDT, CDR2 YNNKEL, per germline (reference sequence). The CDR3 sequence is CASSYSGSPYEQYF. The CDR3 nucleotides read TGTGCCAGCAGCTATAGCGGGAGCCCCTACGAGCAGTACTTC.

The chain links TRBV11-2 to TRBJ2-7, with D maybe TRBD1 (5 bases). V was shortened by 4 bases and J by 2 bases, with 9 bases between the two germline ends. This CDR3 comprises 13 residues. CDR1 and CDR2 from the germline V gene are SGHAT and FQNNGV. The CDR3 reads CASSSPRAYEQYF. The CDR3 DNA reads TGTGCCAGCAGCTCGCCCAGGGCCTACGAGCAGTACTTC.

The chain links TRBV5-1 to TRBJ2-7, with TRBD2 as a possible D gene (5 bases). In germline, CDR1 is SGHRS, CDR2 YFSETQ. Trimming removed 4 bases from V and 6 bases from J, with 14 bases in between. CDR3 size: 13 residues. In nucleotides, the CDR3 is TGCGCCAGCAGCAACGGCGTCACTAGCGAGCAGTACTTC. It translates to CASSNGVTSEQYF. Full variable domain (remainder filled in from reference TRBV5-1 and TRBJ2-7): KAGVTQTPRYLIKTRGQQVTLSCSPISGHRSVSWYQQTPGQGLQFLFEYFSETQRNKGNFPGRFSGRQFSNSRSEMNVSTLELGDSALYLCASSNGVTSEQYFGPGTRLTVT.

This clone was observed a handful of times. The V and J genes are TRBV11-3 and TRBJ1-6; D might be TRBD1 (6 bases). This CDR3 region has 12 residues. Germline V gene data show CDR1 as SGHNT and CDR2 as YENEEA. Trimming removed 5 bases from V and 7 bases from J, with 6 bases in between. DNA for the CDR3: TGTGCCAGCAGCGACAGGAATTCACCCCTCCACTTT. It codes for CASSDRNSPLHF.

This clone was seen only once. V is TRBV28 and J is TRBJ1-2; 7 nucleotides match TRBD1. CDR3 size: 15 residues. The ends lost 1 base at V and 7 bases at J; junction bases unmatched: 9. The germline gives CDR1 MDHEN, CDR2 SYDVKM. The CDR3 DNA sequence: TGTGCCAGCAGTTTATCAGGGGGGCCGGCGGGTGGCTACACCTTC. Translating gives CASSLSGGPAGGYTF.

The rearrangement uses TRBV5-6 and TRBJ1-5, with D tentatively TRBD1 (5 bases). The germline V gene has CDR1 SGHDT and CDR2 YYEEEE. The CDR3 extends over 16 amino acids. The germline V and J ends were trimmed by 1 base and 2 bases, with 13 bases remaining between them. The CDR3 bases are TGTGCCAGCAGCTTGAGCAGGGAAGGTCGCAATCAGCCCCAGCATTTT. Residues: CASSLSREGRNQPQHF.